The next 25 T cell receptor beta chains were all read from a single sample in a study of PD-L1 blockade in urothelial cancer (dated by TCRdb to 2017 to 2019). The receptor library was made with the immunoSEQ multiplex PCR assay. TCRdb retrieved this table from immuneACCESS and kept in-frame rearrangements only. Not all clones are present; in checked studies, unresolved V genes account for under half, and no reason is known for the remainder. This sample comprises about 43,000 clones, 83% of them detected only once. Over 12% of the sample is in the top ten clones. Interpreted using the paper, the time point label stands for: peripheral blood 6 weeks after treatment start. The sample was PBMCs, taken around atezolizumab (anti-PD-L1) treatment. The receptors derive from a man between 60 and 75 years old with urothelial cancer.

CDR3 loop: CASSLPQDRVGLAKNIQYF. CDR3 DNA: TGCGCCAGCAGCTTGCCCCAGGACAGGGTGGGGCTAGCCAAAAACATTCAGTACTTC. The chain recombines TRBV5-1 with TRBJ2-4; TRBD1 agrees at 8 bases. CDR1 is SGHRS, CDR2 YFSETQ, per germline. Trimming at V came to 1 base and at J to 0 bases, leaving 12 bases not matched to a gene. The CDR3 is 19 residues long.

This sequence joins TRBV7-2 and TRBJ2-1; possibly TRBD2 for D (5 bases). The germline V and J ends were trimmed by 5 bases and 9 bases, with 14 bases remaining between them. Germline V gene sequence: CDR1 SGHTA, CDR2 FQGNSA. The CDR3 is made up of 13 amino acids. DNA of the CDR3: TGTGCCAGCAGCCGTACGGGGTTTTCTGAGCAGTTCTTC. It specifies CASSRTGFSEQFF.

This clone was seen only a few times. V gene TRBV28 combines with J gene TRBJ2-1, with TRBD2 identical over 7 bases. Germline-derived CDR1 and CDR2 are MDHEN and SYDVKM. This CDR3 comprises 15 residues. With V trimmed by 6 bases and J by 3 bases, 8 bases remained unmatched. The CDR3 nucleotides are TGTGCCAGCAGCCCTTTGGGGGGGTACTACAATGAGCAGTTCTTC. Encoded protein: CASSPLGGYYNEQFF.

This rearrangement joins TRBV27 to TRBJ1-5; 7 nucleotides line up with TRBD1. Germline values: CDR1 MNHEY, CDR2 SMNVEV (reference sequence). This CDR3 contains 16 residues. V shed 0 bases, J shed 3 bases, and the junction held 5 bases outside the gene matches. The CDR3 spells CASSLSSTGDNQPQHF. CDR3 DNA sequence: TGTGCCAGCAGTTTATCTTCCACAGGGGACAATCAGCCCCAGCATTTT.

The chain couples TRBV15 to TRBJ2-5; tentatively, D is TRBD1 (5 bases). Germline CDR1 is LNHNV and CDR2 is YYDKDF (reference sequence). V lost 6 bases and J lost 5, with 16 bases in between. CDR3 size: 14 residues. In nucleotides, the CDR3 is TGTGCCACCAGACTGGGGCCGCTGGTCGAGACCCAGTACTTC. Protein: CATRLGPLVETQYF.

In DNA, the CDR3 is TGTGCCACCAGCAGAGATCTTGGACAGAATCAGCCCCAGCATTTT. This sequence encodes CATSRDLGQNQPQHF. The chain carries TRBV15 and TRBJ1-5; a weak D match, TRBD1 (6 bases). CDR1 is LNHNV, CDR2 YYDKDF, per germline (reference sequence). The CDR3 has 15 amino acids. Trimming stripped 0 bases from V and 4 bases from J, with 10 bases between. Full variable domain (missing parts from reference TRBV15 and TRBJ1-5): DAMVIQNPRYQVTQFGKPVTLSCSQTLNHNVMYWYQQKSSQAPKLLFHYYDKDFNNEADTPDNFQSRRPNTSFCFLDIRSPGLGDTAMYLCATSRDLGQNQPQHFGDGTRLSIL.

This clone has a single count. V is TRBV28 and J is TRBJ1-2; D is possibly TRBD1 (6 bases). The germline V gene has CDR1 MDHEN and CDR2 SYDVKM. Trimming stripped 7 bases from V and 8 bases from J, with 17 bases between. This CDR3 is built from 13 residues. The CDR3 here is CASTPGEGRGYTF. CDR3 DNA: TGTGCCAGCACCCCAGGGGAGGGCCGGGGCTACACCTTC.

V and J are TRBV6-5 and TRBJ2-7; D ambiguous. Trimming shortened V by 0 bases and J by 1 base, and 10 bases separated the two germline ends. The CDR3 spans 15 residues. Germline CDR1 and CDR2: MNHEY and SVGAGI. CDR3 sequence (DNA): TGTGCCAGCAGTTACTCGACACGCTCTTCCTACGAGCAGTACTTC. This sequence encodes CASSYSTRSSYEQYF.

The chain recombines TRBV10-2 with TRBJ2-3; D is possibly TRBD2 (5 bases). V was clipped by 6 bases and J by 2 bases, with 12 bases between them. The germline V gene has CDR1 WSHSY and CDR2 SAAADI. The CDR3 sequence is 14 residues long. The CDR3 bases are TGCGCCAGCAGGGACTTCTCCCCCACAGATACGCAGTATTTT. Its translation: CASRDFSPTDTQYF.

The V gene is TRBV6-5, the J gene TRBJ1-5; TRBD1 might be the D (6 bases). The CDR3 totals 11 residues. Trimming removed 7 bases from V and 9 bases from J, with 10 bases in between. The germline CDR1 and CDR2 sequences are MNHEY and SVGAGI. CDR3 nucleotides: TGTGCCAGCACCCAAGGGGGGCCCCAGCATTTT. Its translation: CASTQGGPQHF.

The chain employs TRBV15 and TRBJ1-6; D is unresolved. Trimming cost V 3 bases and J 6 bases, with 21 bases left between them. Germline CDR1 reads LNHNV; CDR2 reads YYDKDF (reference sequence). The CDR3 has 18 amino acids. The CDR3 region is CATSRTGLIKEGNSPLHF. Written as DNA, the CDR3 is TGTGCCACCAGCAGGACCGGACTAATAAAGGAGGGTAATTCACCCCTCCACTTT.

The genes are TRBV19 and TRBJ1-5, with 11 bases fitting TRBD1. The V and J ends lost 7 bases and 6 bases, in that order; junction bases with no gene match: 8. Germline CDR1 LNHDA, CDR2 SQIVND (reference sequence). The CDR3 spans 15 residues. The CDR3 sequence: CASNSGQGAVQPQHF. The CDR3 nucleotides read TGTGCCAGTAACTCAGGACAGGGGGCAGTTCAGCCCCAGCATTTT.

This clone showed up just once. The chain uses TRBV28 and TRBJ1-2, with D possibly matching TRBD1 (5 bases). V was cut by 4 bases and J by 4 bases, with 16 bases left in between. The CDR3 is 15 amino acids. Germline CDR1 MDHEN, CDR2 SYDVKM. The CDR3 reads CASSSLGGAAYGYTF. The DNA for the CDR3 is TGTGCCAGCAGTTCCCTTGGAGGGGCGGCCTATGGCTACACCTTC.

The chain links TRBV6-1 to TRBJ2-5; D may be TRBD2 (6 bases). V was pared by 8 bases and J by 3 bases, with 10 bases between. The CDR3 has 12 residues. The germline gives CDR1 MNHNS, CDR2 SASEGT. The CDR3 sequence: CASGEVKETQYF. The CDR3 nucleotides are TGTGCCAGCGGGGAGGTTAAAGAGACCCAGTACTTC.

The chain couples TRBV5-1 to TRBJ2-1; possible D gene TRBD1, 6 bases. The CDR3 has 15 amino acids. Germline-derived CDR1 and CDR2 are SGHRS and YFSETQ. V was trimmed by 5 bases and J by 6 bases, leaving 18 bases between them. The CDR3 sequence: CASSLGDIAVNEQFF. CDR3 DNA sequence: TGCGCCAGCAGTTTAGGGGACATCGCAGTCAATGAGCAGTTCTTC. Looking up the rest from reference TRBV5-1 and TRBJ2-1 gives the full variable domain: KAGVTQTPRYLIKTRGQQVTLSCSPISGHRSVSWYQQTPGQGLQFLFEYFSETQRNKGNFPGRFSGRQFSNSRSEMNVSTLELGDSALYLCASSLGDIAVNEQFFGPGTRLTVL.

This chain links TRBV28 with TRBJ1-1; 8 bases fit TRBD1. There are 14 residues in the CDR3. The germline gives CDR1 MDHEN, CDR2 SYDVKM. The V segment lost 2 bases and the J segment 1 base; nucleotides outside the gene matches: 0. CDR3 sequence reads: CASSLGTGNTEAFF. As DNA, the CDR3 is TGTGCCAGCAGTTTAGGGACAGGGAACACTGAAGCTTTCTTT.

The chain links TRBV6-1 to TRBJ2-7; 15 bases agree with TRBD2. Trimming removed 4 bases from V and 7 bases from J; junction bases left unmatched: 2. The CDR3 covers 14 residues. Germline-derived CDR1 and CDR2 are MNHNS and SASEGT. The CDR3 DNA is TGTGCCAGCAGTGGGACTAGCGGGGGGGCTGAGCAGTACTTC. Translation: CASSGTSGGAEQYF.

The rearrangement uses TRBV7-6 and TRBJ2-3, with D possibly matching TRBD1 (5 bases). Between the trimmed V and J ends, which lost 7 bases and 2 bases, there was a span of 10 bases. The length of the CDR3 is 13 residues. Germline V gene sequence: CDR1 SGHVS, CDR2 FNYEAQ. CDR3 nucleotides: TGTGCCAGCAAGCAGGGTTCCACAGATACGCAGTATTTT. Its protein product is CASKQGSTDTQYF.

This clone came up once. The chain uses TRBV30 and TRBJ2-2; 10 bases agree with TRBD2. The CDR3 is 18 residues long. CDR1 GTSNPN and CDR2 SVGIG come from the germline V gene (reference sequence). The V gene end was trimmed by 0 bases and the J gene end by 3 bases; junction bases not matched to a gene: 10. The chain's CDR3 is CAWSVLAGPGGDTGELFF. The CDR3 coding sequence is TGTGCCTGGAGTGTACTAGCGGGACCGGGCGGAGACACCGGGGAGCTGTTTTTT. Full variable domain (remainder filled in from reference TRBV30 and TRBJ2-2): SQTIHQWPATLVQPVGSPLSLECTVEGTSNPNLYWYRQAAGRGLQLLFYSVGIGQISSEVPQNLSASRPQDRQFILSSKKLLLSDSGFYLCAWSVLAGPGGDTGELFFGEGSRLTVL.

The V call is TRBV10-1, the J call TRBJ1-3, with D possibly TRBD1 on 6 matching bases. V was shortened by 6 bases and J by 2 bases, with 11 bases between the two germline ends. CDR1 WNHNN and CDR2 SYGVQD come from the germline V gene (reference sequence). The CDR3 loop spans 14 amino acids. The CDR3 reads CASRTGGAGNTIYF. CDR3 sequence (DNA): TGCGCCAGCAGGACAGGCGGAGCTGGAAACACCATATATTTT.

The chain recombines TRBV7-9 with TRBJ2-5; the match to TRBD1 covers 7 bases. V was pared by 3 bases and J by 2 bases, with 3 bases of the junction left unmatched. The CDR3 spans 14 residues. Looked up from germline, CDR1 is SEHNR and CDR2 is FQNEAQ (reference sequence). The CDR3: CASSFRTGQETQYF. DNA for the CDR3: TGTGCCAGCAGCTTCCGGACAGGACAAGAGACCCAGTACTTC.

CDR3 nucleotides: TGTGCCAGCAGCTTGGAGGGAGGTGAAAAACTGTTTTTT. Its translation: CASSLEGGEKLFF. The chain recombines TRBV7-6 with TRBJ1-4; D call uncertain. Germline V gene lookup returns CDR1 SGHVS and CDR2 FNYEAQ. The CDR3 is made up of 13 amino acids. Trimming shortened V by 3 bases and J by 7 bases, and 9 bases separated the two germline ends.

The V gene is TRBV5-1, the J gene TRBJ2-3; the match to TRBD1 covers 9 bases. V lost 4 bases, J lost 2 bases, and 11 bases stayed unmatched. CDR1 is SGHRS, CDR2 YFSETQ, per germline. This CDR3 region has 17 residues. The CDR3 DNA reads TGCGCCAGCAGCCGGGACAGGGTAGGGTGGAACACAGATACGCAGTATTTT. It is translated as CASSRDRVGWNTDTQYF.

V and J are TRBV27 and TRBJ2-7, with 8 bases matching TRBD1. Trimming cost V 5 bases and J 2 bases; bases outside gene matches: 5. Per germline, CDR1 MNHEY and CDR2 SMNVEV (reference sequence). The CDR3 covers 14 residues. The CDR3 DNA is TGTGCCAGCAGTCGGGACAGGAAGGCCTACGAGCAGTACTTC. Protein product: CASSRDRKAYEQYF.

The genes are TRBV7-9 and TRBJ1-1, with D maybe TRBD1 (5 bases). Trimming took 4 bases from V and 1 from J, leaving 10 bases between them. This CDR3 has 14 residues. Germline-derived CDR1 and CDR2 are SEHNR and FQNEAQ (reference sequence). CDR3 region: CASSSPGGNTEAFF. DNA for the CDR3: TGTGCCAGCAGCTCCCCGGGGGGGAACACTGAAGCTTTCTTT.